In this sample, the clone carrying this T cell receptor (beta chain) turned up a few times. Its matching antigen is unknown. TCRdb re-analysed the RT-PCR reads in MiXCR, keeping a single row per CDR3 protein. The sample carries roughly 630,000 distinct CDR3 sequences, 11% to 15% recorded once. Germline V gives CDR1 SQVTM, CDR2 ANQGSEA. CDR3 length: 14 residues. The V end lost 0 bases, the J end lost 5 bases, and 12 bases lay between the germline ends. This specimen comes from a study of response to subunit inactivated influenza vaccine. Findings and caveats of the study: It was the authors' suggestion that each seasonal influenza vaccination recruits few new T cells.

The rearrangement joins TRBV29-1 to TRBJ2-3; D uncertain. This clonotype was sampled from a man aged 45-65 years who received an inactivated influenza vaccine. Sequences were derived from PBMCs from blood, sampled about 14 days before vaccination. The CDR3 region has the DNA TGCAGCGTTGAAGAGAACATCAGAGGAGATACGCAGTATTTT. This sequence encodes CSVEENIRGDTQYF.